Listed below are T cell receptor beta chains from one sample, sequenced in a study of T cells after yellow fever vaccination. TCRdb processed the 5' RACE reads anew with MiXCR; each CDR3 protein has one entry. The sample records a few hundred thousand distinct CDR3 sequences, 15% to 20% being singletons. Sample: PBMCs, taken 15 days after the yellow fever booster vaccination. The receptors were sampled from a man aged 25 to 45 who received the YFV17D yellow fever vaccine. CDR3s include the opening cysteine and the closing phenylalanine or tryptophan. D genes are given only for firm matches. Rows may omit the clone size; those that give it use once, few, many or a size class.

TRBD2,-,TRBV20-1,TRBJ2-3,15,TGCAGTGCTAAAGGGGTTAGCGGGAACACAGATACGCAGTATTTT,CSAKGVSGNTDTQYF
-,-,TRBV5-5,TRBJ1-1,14,TGTGCCAGCAGCTGGGGGGGTCTGGCTTCAGGAGCTTTCTTT,CASSWGGLASGAFF
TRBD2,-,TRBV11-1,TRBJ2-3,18,TGTGCCAGCAGCTTACGGGGACTAGCGGGAGCCACCACAGATACGCAGTATTTT,CASSLRGLAGATTDTQYF
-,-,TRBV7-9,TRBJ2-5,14,TGTGCCAGCAGCACGACAGTCCCCCAAGAGACCCAGTACTTC,CASSTTVPQETQYF
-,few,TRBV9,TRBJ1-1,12,TGTGCCAGCAGCGCAGGGACCTCCGGCCCTTCATTT,CASSAGTSGPSF
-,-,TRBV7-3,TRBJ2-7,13,TGTGCCAGCAGCTTATTGGGGGTCTACGAGCAGTACTTC,CASSLLGVYEQYF
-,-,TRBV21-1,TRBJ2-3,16,TGTGCCAGCAGCAAAGGCGAACTTCGACGGGTGGATACGCAGTATTTT,CASSKGELRRVDTQYF
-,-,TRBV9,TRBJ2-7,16,TGTGCCAGCAGCGCCAGGGGGGAGGGTGTCTCCTACGAGCAGTACTTC,CASSARGEGVSYEQYF
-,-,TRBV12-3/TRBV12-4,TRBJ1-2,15,TGTGCCAGCAGCCCCTCGGGCAGGCTGGACTATGGCTACACCTTC,CASSPSGRLDYGYTF
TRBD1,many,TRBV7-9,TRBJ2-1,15,TGTGCCAGCAGTTTCGGACAGGGAAACTACAATGAGCAGTTCTTC,CASSFGQGNYNEQFF
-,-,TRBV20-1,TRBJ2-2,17,TGCAGTGCCCGAGGATCGTTTTCCGGGGTCAACACCGGGGAGCTGTTTTTT,CSARGSFSGVNTGELFF
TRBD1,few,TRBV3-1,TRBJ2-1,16,TGTGCCAGCAGCCAACCCGGGACAGGGGGCAAAAATGAGCAGTTCTTC,CASSQPGTGGKNEQFF
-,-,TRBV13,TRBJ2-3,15,TGTGCCTGCAGCTTAGATGGGGTCGGGGCAGATACGCAGTATTTT,CACSLDGVGADTQYF
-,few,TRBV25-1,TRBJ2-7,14,TGTGCCAGCCGGCAAACAGGCCGATTTAACGAGCAGTACTTC,CASRQTGRFNEQYF
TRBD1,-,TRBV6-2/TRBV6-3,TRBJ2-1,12,TGTGCCAGCAGTTACTCGAAGGGGGCGCCTATCTTC,CASSYSKGAPIF
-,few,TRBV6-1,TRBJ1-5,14,TGTGCCAGCACCGAATCTAGGAGCTTTAGGCCCCAGCATTTT,CASTESRSFRPQHF
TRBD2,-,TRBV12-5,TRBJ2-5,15,TGTGCTAGTGACCTGTTGCCTAGCGGGAGGGAGACCCAGTACTTC,CASDLLPSGRETQYF
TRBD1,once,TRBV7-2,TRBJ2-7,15,TGTGCCAGCAGCACCAGACAGGGGGCCTCCTACGAGCAGTACTTC,CASSTRQGASYEQYF
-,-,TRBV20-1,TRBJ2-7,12,TGCAGTGCTAGCAGGCTACGGGACGAGCAGTACTTC,CSASRLRDEQYF
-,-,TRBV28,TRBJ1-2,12,TGTGCCAGCAGAGGGGAGTTCTATGGCTACACCTTC,CASRGEFYGYTF
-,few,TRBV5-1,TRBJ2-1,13,TGCGCCAGCGCCCATGGCGGACGGGGTGAGCAGTTCTTC,CASAHGGRGEQFF
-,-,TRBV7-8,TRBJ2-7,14,TGTGCCAGCAGCCGACGGCGGGATTCCTACGAGCAGTACTTC,CASSRRRDSYEQYF
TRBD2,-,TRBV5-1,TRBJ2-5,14,TGCGCCAGCAGCTTGGGGCCTAGCGGGAGGACCCAGTACTTC,CASSLGPSGRTQYF
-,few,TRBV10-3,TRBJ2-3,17,TGTGGGGTGGGGATCCCTGGAAGCGGGCGGTTCACAGATACGCAGTATTTT,CGVGIPGSGRFTDTQYF
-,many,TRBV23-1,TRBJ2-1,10,TGCGCCAGCAGTCAAATACGTCAGTTCTTC,CASSQIRQFF
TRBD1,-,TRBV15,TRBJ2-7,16,TGTGCCACCAGCAAGGGACAGGGGGCCACGTCCTACGAGCAGTACTTC,CATSKGQGATSYEQYF
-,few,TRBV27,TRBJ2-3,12,TGTGCCACCGGACCCAGAACAGATACGCAGTATTTT,CATGPRTDTQYF
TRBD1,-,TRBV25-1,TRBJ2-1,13,TGTGCCAGCACTGAAATCGGGACAGACCAGCAGTTCTTC,CASTEIGTDQQFF
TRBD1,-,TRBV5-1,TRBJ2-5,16,TGCGCCAGCAGTAAAGGATCAGGGGGCGCGCGGGAGACCCAGTACTTC,CASSKGSGGARETQYF
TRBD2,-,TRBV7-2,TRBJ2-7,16,TGTGCCAGCAGCTTAAGTAGCGGGGCTCCCTCCTACGAGCAGTACTTC,CASSLSSGAPSYEQYF
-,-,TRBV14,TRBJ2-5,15,TGTGCCAGCAGCCAAAGGGTAGGGTTAAAAGAGACCCAGTACTTC,CASSQRVGLKETQYF
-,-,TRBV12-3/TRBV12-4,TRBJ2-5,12,TGTGCCAGCAGTATACACGGAGAGACCCAGTACTTC,CASSIHGETQYF
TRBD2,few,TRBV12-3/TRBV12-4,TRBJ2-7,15,TGTGCCAGCAGTTTATTAGCGGGTGGGGCCCGCGAGCAGTACTTC,CASSLLAGGAREQYF
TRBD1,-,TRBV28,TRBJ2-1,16,TGTGCCAGCAGGCCGACAGGGTTGGACTCCGCACTGGAGCAGTTCTTC,CASRPTGLDSALEQFF
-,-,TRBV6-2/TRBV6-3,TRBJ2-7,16,TGTGCCAGCAGTTACCGGGGACGTGTGAGCTCCTACGAGCAGTACTTC,CASSYRGRVSSYEQYF
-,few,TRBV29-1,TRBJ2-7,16,TGCAGCGTTGAAGGGCTCGGAGGGGGGACCTCCTACGAGCAGTACTTC,CSVEGLGGGTSYEQYF
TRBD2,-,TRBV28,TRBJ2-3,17,TGTGCCAGCAGTCTCCAGACAGCGGGAGGGGCCAAAGATACGCAGTATTTT,CASSLQTAGGAKDTQYF
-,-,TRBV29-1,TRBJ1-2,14,TGCAGCGTGATTGACTCGGGGGCAGACTATGGCTACACCTTC,CSVIDSGADYGYTF
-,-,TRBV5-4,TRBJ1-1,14,TGTGCCAGCAGCGTAGACACAGGGTACACTGAAGCTTTCTTT,CASSVDTGYTEAFF
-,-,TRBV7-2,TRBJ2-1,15,TGTGCCAGCACCCCCGACTCACGCTCCTACAATGAGCAGTTCTTC,CASTPDSRSYNEQFF
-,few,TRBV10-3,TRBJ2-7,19,TGTGCCATCAGTGAGTCGCGGTGGGAGTGGGGACATTCCCCCTACGAGCAGTACTTC,CAISESRWEWGHSPYEQYF